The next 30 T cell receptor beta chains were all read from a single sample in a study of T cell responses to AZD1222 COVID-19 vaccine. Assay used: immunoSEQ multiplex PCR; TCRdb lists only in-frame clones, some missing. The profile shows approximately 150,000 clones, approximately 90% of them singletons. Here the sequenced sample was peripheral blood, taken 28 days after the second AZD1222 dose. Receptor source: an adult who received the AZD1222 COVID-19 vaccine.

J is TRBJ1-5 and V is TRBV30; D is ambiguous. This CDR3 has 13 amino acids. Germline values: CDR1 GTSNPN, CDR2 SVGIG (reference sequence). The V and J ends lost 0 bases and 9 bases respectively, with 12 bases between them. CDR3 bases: TGTGCCTGGAGTGTACGATCCGGTATGCCCCAGCATTTT. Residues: CAWSVRSGMPQHF.

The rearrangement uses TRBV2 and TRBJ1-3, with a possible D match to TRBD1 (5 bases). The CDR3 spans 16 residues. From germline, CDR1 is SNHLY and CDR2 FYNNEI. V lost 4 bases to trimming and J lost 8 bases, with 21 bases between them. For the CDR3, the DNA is TGTGCCAGCAGTGTAAGAGGGCCCAGGGAGGACGACACCATATATTTT. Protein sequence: CASSVRGPREDDTIYF.

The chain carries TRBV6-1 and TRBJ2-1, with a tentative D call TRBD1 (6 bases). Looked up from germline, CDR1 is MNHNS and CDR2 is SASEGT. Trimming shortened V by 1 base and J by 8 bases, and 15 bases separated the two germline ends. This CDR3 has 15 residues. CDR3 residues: CASSEGEYRDDEQFF. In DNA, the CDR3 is TGTGCCAGCAGTGAAGGAGAGTACAGGGACGATGAGCAGTTCTTC.

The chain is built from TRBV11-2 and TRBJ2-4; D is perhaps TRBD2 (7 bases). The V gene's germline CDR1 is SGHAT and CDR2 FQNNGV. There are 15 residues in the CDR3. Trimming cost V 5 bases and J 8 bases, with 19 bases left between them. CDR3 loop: CASSTRGGGHDIQYF. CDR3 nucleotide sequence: TGTGCCAGCAGCACCAGGGGCGGGGGCCACGACATTCAGTACTTC.

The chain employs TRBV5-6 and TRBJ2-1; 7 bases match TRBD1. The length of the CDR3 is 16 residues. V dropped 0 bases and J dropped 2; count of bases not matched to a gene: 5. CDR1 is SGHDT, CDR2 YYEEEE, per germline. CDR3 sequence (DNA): TGTGCCAGCAGCTTGGAGCCAGGGGGAACCTACAATGAGCAGTTCTTC. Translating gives CASSLEPGGTYNEQFF.

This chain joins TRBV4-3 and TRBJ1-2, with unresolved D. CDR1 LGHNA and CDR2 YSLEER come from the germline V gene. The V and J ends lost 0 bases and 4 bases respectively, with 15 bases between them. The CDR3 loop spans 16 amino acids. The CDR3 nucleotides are TGCGCCAGCAGCCAAGAGGTTCCGGCCTCCGTCTATGGCTACACCTTC. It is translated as CASSQEVPASVYGYTF.

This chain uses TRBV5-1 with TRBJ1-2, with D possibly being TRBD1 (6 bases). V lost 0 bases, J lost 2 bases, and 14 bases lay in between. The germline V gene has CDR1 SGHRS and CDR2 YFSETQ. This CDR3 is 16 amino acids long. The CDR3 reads CASSLVAPGANYGYTF. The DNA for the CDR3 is TGCGCCAGCAGCTTGGTGGCGCCAGGGGCGAACTATGGCTACACCTTC.

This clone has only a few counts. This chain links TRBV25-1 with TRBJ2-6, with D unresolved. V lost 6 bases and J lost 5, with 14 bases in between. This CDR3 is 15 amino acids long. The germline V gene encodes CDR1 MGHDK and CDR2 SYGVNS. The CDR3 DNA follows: TGTGCCAGCAGCGGTGGCCGGTTTCGGGCCAACGTCCTGACTTTC. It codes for CASSGGRFRANVLTF.

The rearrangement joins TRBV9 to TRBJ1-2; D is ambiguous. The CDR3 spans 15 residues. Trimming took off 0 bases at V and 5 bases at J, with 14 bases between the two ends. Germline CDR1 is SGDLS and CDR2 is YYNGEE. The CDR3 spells CASSVGSAAGYGYTF. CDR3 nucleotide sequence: TGTGCCAGCAGCGTAGGGAGCGCCGCGGGATATGGCTACACCTTC.

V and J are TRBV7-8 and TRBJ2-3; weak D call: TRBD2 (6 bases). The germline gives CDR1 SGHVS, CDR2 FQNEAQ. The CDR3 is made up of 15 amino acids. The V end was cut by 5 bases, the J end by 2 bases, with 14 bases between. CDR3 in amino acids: CASSASGSNTDTQYF. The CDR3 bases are TGTGCCAGCAGCGCCAGCGGGTCGAACACAGATACGCAGTATTTT.

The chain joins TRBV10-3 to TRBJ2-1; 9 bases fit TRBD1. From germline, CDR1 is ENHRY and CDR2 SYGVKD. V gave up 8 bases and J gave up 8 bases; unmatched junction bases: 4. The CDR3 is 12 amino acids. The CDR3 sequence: CAIGGQGDEQFF. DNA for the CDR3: TGTGCCATCGGGGGACAGGGTGATGAGCAGTTCTTC.

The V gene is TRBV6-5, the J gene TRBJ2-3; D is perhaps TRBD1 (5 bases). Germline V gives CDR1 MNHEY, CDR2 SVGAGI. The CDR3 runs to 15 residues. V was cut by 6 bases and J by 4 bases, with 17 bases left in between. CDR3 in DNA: TGTGCCAGCAGGCCCTGGGCAGGGATGCCAGATACGCAGTATTTT. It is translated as CASRPWAGMPDTQYF.

CDR3 sequence: CAISESTGNNEQFF. The DNA for the CDR3 is TGTGCCATCAGTGAGTCGACAGGCAACAATGAGCAGTTCTTC. This chain links TRBV10-3 with TRBJ2-1; D is possibly TRBD1 (6 bases). Germline CDR1 is ENHRY and CDR2 is SYGVKD. CDR3 length: 14 amino acids. Trimming left V 0 bases short and J 5 bases short, with 8 bases between.

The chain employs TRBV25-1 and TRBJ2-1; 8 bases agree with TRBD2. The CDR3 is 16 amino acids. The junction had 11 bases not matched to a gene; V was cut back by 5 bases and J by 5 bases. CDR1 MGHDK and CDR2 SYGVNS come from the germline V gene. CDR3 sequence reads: CASSPPGGTRDNEQFF. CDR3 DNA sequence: TGTGCCAGCAGTCCCCCGGGGGGGACTAGGGACAATGAGCAGTTCTTC.

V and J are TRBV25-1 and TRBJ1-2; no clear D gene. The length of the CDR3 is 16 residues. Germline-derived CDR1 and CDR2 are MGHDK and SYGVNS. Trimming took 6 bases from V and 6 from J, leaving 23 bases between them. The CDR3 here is CASSANIVGLRNGYTF. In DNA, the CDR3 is TGTGCCAGCAGCGCCAACATTGTGGGCCTTAGGAATGGCTACACCTTC.

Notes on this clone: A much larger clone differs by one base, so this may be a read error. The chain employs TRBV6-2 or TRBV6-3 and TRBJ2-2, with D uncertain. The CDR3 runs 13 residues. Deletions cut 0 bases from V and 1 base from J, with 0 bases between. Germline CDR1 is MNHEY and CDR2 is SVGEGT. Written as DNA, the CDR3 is TGTGCCAGCAGTTACTCGAACACCGGGGAGCTGTTTTTT. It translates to CASSYSNTGELFF.

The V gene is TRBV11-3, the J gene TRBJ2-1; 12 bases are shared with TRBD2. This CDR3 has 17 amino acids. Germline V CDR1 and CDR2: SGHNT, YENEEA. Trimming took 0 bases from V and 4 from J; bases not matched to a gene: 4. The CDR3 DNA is TGTGCCAGCAGCTTAGAACGGACTAGCGGGATATACAATGAGCAGTTCTTC. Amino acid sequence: CASSLERTSGIYNEQFF.

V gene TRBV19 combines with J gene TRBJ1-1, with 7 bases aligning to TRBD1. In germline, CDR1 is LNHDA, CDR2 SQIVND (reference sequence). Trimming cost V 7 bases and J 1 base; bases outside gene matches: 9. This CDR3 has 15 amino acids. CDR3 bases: TGTGCCAGTACGGTTTGGAGGGACAGGAACACTGAAGCTTTCTTT. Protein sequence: CASTVWRDRNTEAFF.

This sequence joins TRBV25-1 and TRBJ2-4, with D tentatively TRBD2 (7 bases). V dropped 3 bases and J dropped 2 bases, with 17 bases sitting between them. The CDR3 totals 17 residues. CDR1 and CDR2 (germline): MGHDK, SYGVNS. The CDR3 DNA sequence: TGTGCCAGCAGTGATCTCCCGGGGGGCTTAACCAAAAACATTCAGTACTTC. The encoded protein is CASSDLPGGLTKNIQYF. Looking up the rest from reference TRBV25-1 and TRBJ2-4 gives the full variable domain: EADIYQTPRYLVIGTGKKITLECSQTMGHDKMYWYQQDPGMELHLIHYSYGVNSTEKGDLSSESTVSRIRTEHFPLTLESARPSHTSQYLCASSDLPGGLTKNIQYFGAGTRLSVL.

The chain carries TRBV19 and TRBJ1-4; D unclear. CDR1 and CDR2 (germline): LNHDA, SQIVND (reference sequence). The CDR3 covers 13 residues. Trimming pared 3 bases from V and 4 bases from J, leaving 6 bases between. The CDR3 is CASSIGLNEKLFF. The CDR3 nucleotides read TGTGCCAGTAGTATTGGACTTAATGAAAAACTGTTTTTT.

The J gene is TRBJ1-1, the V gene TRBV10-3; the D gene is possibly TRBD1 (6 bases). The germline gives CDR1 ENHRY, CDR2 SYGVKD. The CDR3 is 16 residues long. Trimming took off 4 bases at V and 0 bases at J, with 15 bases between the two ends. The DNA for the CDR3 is TGTGCCATCAGTGCCCGGGACATGAGCATGAACACTGAAGCTTTCTTT. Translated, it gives CAISARDMSMNTEAFF.

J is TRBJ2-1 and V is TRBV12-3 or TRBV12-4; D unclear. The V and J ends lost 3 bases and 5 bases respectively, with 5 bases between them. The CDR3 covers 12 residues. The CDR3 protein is CASSLFNNEQFF. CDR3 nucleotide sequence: TGTGCCAGCAGTTTGTTTAACAATGAGCAGTTCTTC.

This CDR3 is CASSPGQGANEQFF. The CDR3 nucleotides read TGTGCCAGTAGTCCGGGACAGGGGGCTAATGAGCAGTTCTTC. The chain combines TRBV19 with TRBJ2-1; 12 bases agree with TRBD1. The CDR3 has 14 amino acids. Looked up from germline, CDR1 is LNHDA and CDR2 is SQIVND (reference sequence). Trimming at V came to 5 bases and at J to 7 bases, leaving 3 bases not matched to a gene.

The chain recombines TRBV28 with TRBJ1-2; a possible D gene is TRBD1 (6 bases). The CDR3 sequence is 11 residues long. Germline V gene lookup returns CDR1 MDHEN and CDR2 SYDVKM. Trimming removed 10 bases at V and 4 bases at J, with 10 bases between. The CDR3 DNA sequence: TGTGCCACCGGGGGGCTCTATGGCTACACCTTC. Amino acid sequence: CATGGLYGYTF.

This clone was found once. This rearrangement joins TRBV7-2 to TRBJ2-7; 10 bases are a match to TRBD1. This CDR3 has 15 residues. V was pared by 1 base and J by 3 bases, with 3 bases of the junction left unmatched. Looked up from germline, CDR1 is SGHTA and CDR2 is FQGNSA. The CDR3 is CASSLETGGYYEQYF. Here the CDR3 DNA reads TGTGCCAGCAGCTTAGAGACAGGGGGCTACTACGAGCAGTACTTC. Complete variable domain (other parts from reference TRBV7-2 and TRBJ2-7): GAGVSQSPSNKVTEKGKDVELRCDPISGHTALYWYRQSLGQGLEFLIYFQGNSAPDKSGLPSDRFSAERTGGSVSTLTIQRTQQEDSAVYLCASSLETGGYYEQYFGPGTRLTVT.

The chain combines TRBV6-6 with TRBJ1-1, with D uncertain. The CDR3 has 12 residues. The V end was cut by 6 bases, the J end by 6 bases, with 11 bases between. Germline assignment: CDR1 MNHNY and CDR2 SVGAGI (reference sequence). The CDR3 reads CASRMETAEAFF. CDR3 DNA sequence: TGTGCCAGCAGAATGGAAACAGCTGAAGCTTTCTTT.

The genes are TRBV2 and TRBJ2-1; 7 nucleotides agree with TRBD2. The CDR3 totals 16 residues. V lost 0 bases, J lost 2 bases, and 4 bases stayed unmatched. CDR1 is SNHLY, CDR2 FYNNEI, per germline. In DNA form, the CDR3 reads TGTGCCAGCAGTGAAGCGGAGGGGACTACCTACAATGAGCAGTTCTTC. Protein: CASSEAEGTTYNEQFF.

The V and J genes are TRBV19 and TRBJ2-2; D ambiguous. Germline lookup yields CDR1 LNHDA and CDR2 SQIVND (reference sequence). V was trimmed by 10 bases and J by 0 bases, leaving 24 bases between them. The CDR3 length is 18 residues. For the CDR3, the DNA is TGTGCCACCCGATTGGGATTCAGTGGCCTCTCGAACACCGGGGAGCTGTTTTTT. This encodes CATRLGFSGLSNTGELFF.

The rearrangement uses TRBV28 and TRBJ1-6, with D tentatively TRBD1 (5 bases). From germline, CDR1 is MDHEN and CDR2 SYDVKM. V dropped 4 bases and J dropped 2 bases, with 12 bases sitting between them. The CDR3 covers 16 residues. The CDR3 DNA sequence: TGTGCCAGCAGTTCACAGGACACCGCCTATAATTCACCCCTCCACTTT. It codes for CASSSQDTAYNSPLHF.

In DNA, the CDR3 is TGTGCCAGCAGTGACCTCCCGACTAGCGGAGACAGCTACGAGCAGTACTTC. It encodes CASSDLPTSGDSYEQYF. The chain uses TRBV25-1 and TRBJ2-7, with 9 bases fitting TRBD2. This CDR3 comprises 17 residues. The junction had 12 bases not matched to a gene; V was cut back by 3 bases and J by 3 bases. Germline-derived CDR1 and CDR2 are MGHDK and SYGVNS.